The clone carrying this TCR beta chain was detected only a few times. Its antigen remains unidentified. Trimming took 1 base from V and 1 from J, leaving 4 bases between them. The CDR3 runs to 14 residues. Germline-derived CDR1 and CDR2 are LGHDT and YNNKEL (reference sequence). 5'RACE primed from the constant segment yielded TCR alpha and TCR beta cDNA libraries bearing sample barcodes and UMIs. TCRdb reprocessed the 5' RACE reads with MiXCR, giving one entry per CDR3 protein. The table includes about 49,000 distinct CDR3 sequences, 25% to 30% detected once. The data are from a study of T-cell memory formation after mild COVID-19. Whole-study context: In these data, TCR clusters were largely donor specific.

Notes on the study in general: Shrinking CD4+ clones were chiefly CM and EM; CD8+ ones were chiefly EMRA.

V usage is TRBV3-1 and J usage is TRBJ2-2; D is unresolved. This receptor was taken from a man aged 18 to 29 who had mild COVID-19 (a few samples of this study predate the infection). Cell type and time point are not known. The sequenced sample consisted of PBMCs or a T cell subset sorted from them (not recorded which). The CDR3 reads CASSQVLNTGELFF. CDR3 sequence (DNA): TGTGCCAGCAGCCAAGTTCTGAACACCGGGGAGCTGTTTTTT.